These 5 T cell receptor beta chains were all obtained from the same sample, sequenced in a study of blood T cell repertoires in COVID-19. Produced via immunoSEQ multiplex PCR; TCRdb's table is partial and in-frame only. This sample yields roughly 210,000 clones, of which around 84% are seen a single time; under 12% belongs to the top ten. Input material: peripheral blood. The receptors derive from a woman aged 80 or older with COVID-19, enrolled during active disease.

V is TRBV2 and J is TRBJ2-3; a possible D gene is TRBD1 (5 bases). The CDR3 has 12 amino acids. V lost 7 bases, J lost 2 bases, and 7 bases lay in between. Germline CDR1 is SNHLY and CDR2 is FYNNEI. The CDR3 is CASNRITDTQYF. CDR3 coding DNA: TGTGCCAGCAACAGGATCACAGATACGCAGTATTTT.

V gene TRBV4-1 combines with J gene TRBJ2-5, with 10 bases identical to TRBD2. With 8 bases clipped from V and 5 bases from J, the junction kept 14 bases outside the gene matches. The CDR3 runs to 16 residues. Looked up from germline, CDR1 is MGHRA and CDR2 is YSYEKL. CDR3 bases: TGCGCCAGCGGTCCCGGGGCTAGCGGGGGTCCGGAGACCCAGTACTTC. This sequence encodes CASGPGASGGPETQYF.

This sequence joins TRBV5-4 and TRBJ2-5; 9 positions match TRBD1. CDR1 is SGHNT, CDR2 YYREEE, per germline (reference sequence). The CDR3 is 14 residues long. Trimming at V came to 4 bases and at J to 6 bases, leaving 7 bases not matched to a gene. Here the CDR3 reads CASSTGTGIKTQYF. The CDR3 nucleotides are TGTGCCAGCAGCACCGGGACAGGGATAAAGACCCAGTACTTC.

The CDR3 sequence is CAISESTGQGGDEQFF. DNA for the CDR3: TGTGCCATCAGTGAGTCGACGGGACAGGGTGGCGATGAGCAGTTCTTC. V usage is TRBV10-3 and J usage is TRBJ2-1, with 9 bases lining up with TRBD1. In germline, CDR1 is ENHRY, CDR2 SYGVKD. The CDR3 contains 16 residues. J was trimmed by 8 bases and V by 0 bases; bases with no gene match: 8.

V usage is TRBV19 and J usage is TRBJ1-1, with a tentative D call TRBD1 (5 bases). There are 14 residues in the CDR3. V shed 4 bases and J shed 3 bases, with 12 bases lying between them. Germline CDR1 LNHDA, CDR2 SQIVND (reference sequence). The CDR3 bases are TGTGCCAGTAGTAAACAGGTCCTCGACACTGAAGCTTTCTTT. It specifies CASSKQVLDTEAFF.